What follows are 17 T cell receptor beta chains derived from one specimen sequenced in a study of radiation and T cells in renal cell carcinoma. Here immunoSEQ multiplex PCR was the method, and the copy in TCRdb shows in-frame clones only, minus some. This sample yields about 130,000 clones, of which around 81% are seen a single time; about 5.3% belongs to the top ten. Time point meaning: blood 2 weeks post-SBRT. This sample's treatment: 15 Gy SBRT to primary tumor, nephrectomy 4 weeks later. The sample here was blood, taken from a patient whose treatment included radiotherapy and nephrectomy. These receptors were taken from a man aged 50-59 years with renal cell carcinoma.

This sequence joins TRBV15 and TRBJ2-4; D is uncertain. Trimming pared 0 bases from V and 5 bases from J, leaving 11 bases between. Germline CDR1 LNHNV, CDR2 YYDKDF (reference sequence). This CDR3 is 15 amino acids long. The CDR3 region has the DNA TGTGCCACCAGCAGAGACCCGGGCCAAGAAAACATTCAGTACTTC. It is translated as CATSRDPGQENIQYF.

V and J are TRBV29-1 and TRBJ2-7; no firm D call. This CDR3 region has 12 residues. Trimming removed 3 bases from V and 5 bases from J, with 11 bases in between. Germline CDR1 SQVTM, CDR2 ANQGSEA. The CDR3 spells CSVDSGIDEQYF. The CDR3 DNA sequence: TGCAGCGTTGATTCCGGTATCGACGAGCAGTACTTC.

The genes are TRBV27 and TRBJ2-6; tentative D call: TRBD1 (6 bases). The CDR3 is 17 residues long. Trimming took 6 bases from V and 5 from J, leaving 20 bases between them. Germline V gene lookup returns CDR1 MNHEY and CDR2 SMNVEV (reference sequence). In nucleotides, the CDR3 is TGTGCCAGCAGACGAGAACGACAGGACCGTCGGGCCAACGTCCTGACTTTC. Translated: CASRRERQDRRANVLTF.

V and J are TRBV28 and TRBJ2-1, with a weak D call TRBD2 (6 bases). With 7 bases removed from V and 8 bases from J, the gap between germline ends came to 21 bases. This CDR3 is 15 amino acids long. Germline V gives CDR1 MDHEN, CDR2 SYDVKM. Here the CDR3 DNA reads TGTGCCAGCACCCTCCCTGGAATTAGCGGCTATGAGCAGTTCTTC. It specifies CASTLPGISGYEQFF. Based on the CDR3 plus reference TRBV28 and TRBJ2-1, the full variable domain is DVKVTQSSRYLVKRTGEKVFLECVQDMDHENMFWYRQDPGLGLRLIYFSYDVKMKEKGDIPEGYSVSREKKERFSLILESASTNQTSMYLCASTLPGISGYEQFFGPGTRLTVL.

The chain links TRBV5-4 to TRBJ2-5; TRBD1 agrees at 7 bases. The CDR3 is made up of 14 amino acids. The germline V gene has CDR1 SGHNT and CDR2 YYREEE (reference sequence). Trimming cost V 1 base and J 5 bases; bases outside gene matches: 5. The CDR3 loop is CASSLNQGEETQYF. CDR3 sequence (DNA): TGTGCCAGCAGCTTGAATCAGGGGGAGGAGACCCAGTACTTC.

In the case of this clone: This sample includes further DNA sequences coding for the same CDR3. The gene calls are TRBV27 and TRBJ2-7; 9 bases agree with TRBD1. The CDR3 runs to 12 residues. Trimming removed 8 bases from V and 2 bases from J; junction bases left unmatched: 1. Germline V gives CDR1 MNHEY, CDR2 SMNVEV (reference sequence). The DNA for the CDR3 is TGTGCCAGCCGGACAGGGGCCTACGAGCAGTACTTC. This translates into CASRTGAYEQYF.

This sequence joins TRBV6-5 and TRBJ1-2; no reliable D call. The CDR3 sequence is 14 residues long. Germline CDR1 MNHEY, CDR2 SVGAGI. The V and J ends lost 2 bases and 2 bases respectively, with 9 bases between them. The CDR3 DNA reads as TGTGCCAGCAGTTACGATCCCAAGAACTATGGCTACACCTTC. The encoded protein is CASSYDPKNYGYTF.

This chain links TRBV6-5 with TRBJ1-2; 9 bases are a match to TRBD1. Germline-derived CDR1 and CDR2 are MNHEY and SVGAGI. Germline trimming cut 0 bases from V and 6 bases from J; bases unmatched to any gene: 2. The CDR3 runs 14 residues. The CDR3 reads CASSYSGTGNGYTF. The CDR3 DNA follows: TGTGCCAGCAGTTACTCCGGGACAGGGAATGGCTACACCTTC.

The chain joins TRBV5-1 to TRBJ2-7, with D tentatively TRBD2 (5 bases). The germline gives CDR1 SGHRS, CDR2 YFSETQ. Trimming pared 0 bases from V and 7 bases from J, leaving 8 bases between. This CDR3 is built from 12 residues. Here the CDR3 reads CASSLGGWEQYF. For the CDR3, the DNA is TGCGCCAGCAGCTTGGGAGGGTGGGAGCAGTACTTC.

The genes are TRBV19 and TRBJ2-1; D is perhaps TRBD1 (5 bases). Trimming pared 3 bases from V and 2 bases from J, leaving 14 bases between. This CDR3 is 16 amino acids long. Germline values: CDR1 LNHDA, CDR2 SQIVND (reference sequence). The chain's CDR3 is CASSIEAGYPYNEQFF. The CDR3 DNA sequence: TGTGCCAGTAGTATTGAAGCAGGGTACCCCTACAATGAGCAGTTCTTC. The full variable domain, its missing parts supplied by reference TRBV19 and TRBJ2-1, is DGGITQSPKYLFRKEGQNVTLSCEQNLNHDAMYWYRQDPGQGLRLIYYSQIVNDFQKGDIAEGYSVSREKKESFPLTVTSAQKNPTAFYLCASSIEAGYPYNEQFFGPGTRLTVL.

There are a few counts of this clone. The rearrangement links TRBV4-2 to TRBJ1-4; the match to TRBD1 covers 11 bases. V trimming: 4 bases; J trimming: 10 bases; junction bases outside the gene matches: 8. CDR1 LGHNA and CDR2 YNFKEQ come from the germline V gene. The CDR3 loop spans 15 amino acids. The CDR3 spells CASSPIRDRGAKLFF. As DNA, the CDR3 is TGTGCCAGCAGCCCGATCCGGGACAGGGGGGCAAAACTGTTTTTT.

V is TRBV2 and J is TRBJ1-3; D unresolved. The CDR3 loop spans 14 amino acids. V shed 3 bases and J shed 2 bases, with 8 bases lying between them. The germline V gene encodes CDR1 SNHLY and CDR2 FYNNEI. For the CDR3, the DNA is TGTGCCAGCAGTGACTCTGGGACTGGAAACACCATATATTTT. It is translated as CASSDSGTGNTIYF. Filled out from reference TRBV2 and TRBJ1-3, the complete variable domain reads EPEVTQTPSHQVTQMGQEVILRCVPISNHLYFYWYRQILGQKVEFLVSFYNNEISEKSEIFDDQFSVERPDGSNFTLKIRSTKLEDSAMYFCASSDSGTGNTIYFGEGSWLTVV.

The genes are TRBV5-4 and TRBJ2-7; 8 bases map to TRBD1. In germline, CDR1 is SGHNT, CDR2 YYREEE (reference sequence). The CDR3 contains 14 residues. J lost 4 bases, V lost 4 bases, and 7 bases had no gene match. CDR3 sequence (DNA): TGTGCCAGCAGCCGACAGGGGAGTGCGTACGAGCAGTACTTC. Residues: CASSRQGSAYEQYF.

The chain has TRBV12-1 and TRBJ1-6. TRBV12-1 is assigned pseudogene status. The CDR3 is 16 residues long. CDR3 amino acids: CASSPGDASYNSPLHF. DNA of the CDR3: TGTGCCAGCAGCCCGGGGGATGCGTCCTATAATTCACCCCTCCACTTT.

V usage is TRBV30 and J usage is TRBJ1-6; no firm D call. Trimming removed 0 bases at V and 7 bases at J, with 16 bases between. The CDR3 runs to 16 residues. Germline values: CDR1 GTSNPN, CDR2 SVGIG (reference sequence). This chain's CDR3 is CAWSVSLLGTNSPLHF. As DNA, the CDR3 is TGTGCCTGGAGTGTGAGTCTTCTGGGCACGAATTCACCCCTCCACTTT.

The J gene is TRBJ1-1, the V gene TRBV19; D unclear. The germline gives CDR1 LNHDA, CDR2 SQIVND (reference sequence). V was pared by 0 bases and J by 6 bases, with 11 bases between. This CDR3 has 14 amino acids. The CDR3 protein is CASSIDTGRAEAFF. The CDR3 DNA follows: TGTGCCAGTAGTATAGATACGGGAAGGGCTGAAGCTTTCTTT.

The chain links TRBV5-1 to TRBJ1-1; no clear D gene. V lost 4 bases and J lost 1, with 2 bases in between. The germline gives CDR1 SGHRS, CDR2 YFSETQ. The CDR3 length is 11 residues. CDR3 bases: TGCGCCAGCAGCGAGAACACTGAAGCTTTCTTT. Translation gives CASSENTEAFF. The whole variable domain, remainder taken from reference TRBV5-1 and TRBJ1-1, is KAGVTQTPRYLIKTRGQQVTLSCSPISGHRSVSWYQQTPGQGLQFLFEYFSETQRNKGNFPGRFSGRQFSNSRSEMNVSTLELGDSALYLCASSENTEAFFGQGTRLTVV.